A single sample is the source of the 14 T cell receptor beta chains below, sequenced in a study of vaccination and CD4 T cells after COVID-19. The time point here: late sampling 161 to 241 days after vaccination in a few convalescent patients. Treatment reported: roughly 10-day PBMC culture with coronavirus spike peptide pools or control peptides (ViraFEST assay). Cultured CD4+ T cell DNA was sequenced using the Oncomine TCR Beta short-read assay. TCRdb reanalysed the PCR reads using MiXCR and keeps one entry per CDR3 protein. The sample shows around 19,000 distinct CDR3 sequences, approximately 33% of them seen only once. Their target antigens are unknown. Sequencing used CD4+ T cells from blood, cultured in vitro, obtained about 7 months after SARS-CoV-2 vaccination. These receptors were collected from a human donor who had recovered from COVID-19.

This clonotype showed up just a few times. J is TRBJ2-7 and V is TRBV11-3, with D unresolved. V was shortened by 1 base and J by 6 bases, with 10 bases between the two germline ends. This CDR3 comprises 13 residues. Germline lookup yields CDR1 SGHNT and CDR2 YENEEA. CDR3 DNA: TGTGCCAGCAGCTTAGGGTTAGCCGGCGAGCAGTACTTC. It translates to CASSLGLAGEQYF.

This clonotype showed up just a few times. The chain carries TRBV7-3 and TRBJ2-7; 13 nucleotides align to TRBD2. The CDR3 contains 16 residues. CDR1 and CDR2 (germline): SGHTA, FQGTGA. V lost 3 bases to trimming and J lost 2 bases; unmatched junction nucleotides: 4. The CDR3 region has the DNA TGTGCCAGCAGCTTGGGACTAGCGGGACTACCCTACGAGCAGTACTTC. It translates to CASSLGLAGLPYEQYF.

V usage is TRBV7-8 and J usage is TRBJ2-5; D perhaps matches TRBD1 (6 bases). The CDR3 extends over 14 amino acids. V was cut by 5 bases and J by 4 bases, with 14 bases left in between. Germline V gene lookup returns CDR1 SGHVS and CDR2 FQNEAQ. CDR3 residues: CASSNYRVRETQYF. In DNA form, the CDR3 reads TGTGCCAGCAGCAACTACAGGGTACGAGAGACCCAGTACTTC.

The V gene is TRBV12-3 or TRBV12-4, the J gene TRBJ1-5; the D is unclear. Trimming cost V 7 bases and J 3 bases, with 10 bases left between them. The CDR3 totals 13 residues. The CDR3 bases are TGTGCCAGCACCGGCAGAGACAATCAGCCCCAGCATTTT. Translation: CASTGRDNQPQHF.

This chain links TRBV6-4 with TRBJ2-3; 10 bases are shared with TRBD2. Trimming cost V 3 bases and J 1 base; bases outside gene matches: 4. Looked up from germline, CDR1 is MRHNA and CDR2 is SNTAGT. The length of the CDR3 is 16 residues. The CDR3 nucleotides read TGTGCCAGCAGTGATGCTAGCGGGAGTGGCACAGATACGCAGTATTTT. Its protein product is CASSDASGSGTDTQYF.

This clonotype appeared a few times. This sequence joins TRBV6-1 and TRBJ1-5, with TRBD1 matching over 7 bases. The CDR3 has 15 residues. Germline assignment: CDR1 MNHNS and CDR2 SASEGT. V was clipped by 5 bases and J by 5 bases; unmatched bases: 9. This CDR3 is CASSNAGGGYQPQHF. The CDR3 region has the DNA TGTGCCAGCAGTAATGCAGGGGGTGGTTATCAGCCCCAGCATTTT.

The chain uses TRBV14 and TRBJ2-7, with D possibly TRBD2 on 5 matching bases. Germline V gives CDR1 SGHDN, CDR2 FVKESK. V was shortened by 0 bases and J by 7 bases, with 13 bases between the two germline ends. The CDR3 spans 14 residues. This CDR3 reads CASSQDLLSGEQYF. The CDR3 nucleotides read TGTGCCAGCAGCCAAGACCTACTATCGGGGGAGCAGTACTTC. The full variable domain, completed using reference TRBV14 and TRBJ2-7, is EAGVTQFPSHSVIEKGQTVTLRCDPISGHDNLYWYRRVMGKEIKFLLHFVKESKQDESGMPNNRFLAERTGGTYSTLKVQPAELEDSGVYFCASSQDLLSGEQYFGPGTRLTVT.

This clonotype was picked up a small number of times. The chain is built from TRBV11-1 and TRBJ2-3, with a possible D match to TRBD1 (6 bases). The CDR3 is made up of 13 amino acids. Germline values: CDR1 SGHAT, CDR2 FQDESV (reference sequence). Between the trimmed V and J ends, which lost 8 bases and 3 bases, there was a span of 12 bases. CDR3 nucleotides: TGTGCCAGCGGACAGTACGAAACAGATACGCAGTATTTT. Its protein product is CASGQYETDTQYF.

This clonotype turned up a few times. The chain combines TRBV7-9 with TRBJ2-7, with D perhaps assigned TRBD1 or TRBD2 (5 bases each). This CDR3 region has 15 residues. The germline V and J ends were trimmed by 5 bases and 0 bases, with 14 bases remaining between them. CDR1 SEHNR and CDR2 FQNEAQ come from the germline V gene (reference sequence). The CDR3 loop is CASSRSRDLSYEQYF. The CDR3 region has the DNA TGTGCCAGCAGCCGAAGCCGGGACCTCTCCTACGAGCAGTACTTC.

The CDR3 region has the DNA TGCAGTGCCCCCGCGAGCGGAGGTTCCTACGAGCAGTACTTC. Translating it yields CSAPASGGSYEQYF. The gene calls are TRBV20-1 and TRBJ2-7, with D perhaps TRBD2 (5 bases). The CDR3 is 14 residues long. The germline CDR1 and CDR2 sequences are DFQATT and SNEGSKA (reference sequence). V was cut by 6 bases and J by 1 base, with 16 bases left in between.

The V call is TRBV28, the J call TRBJ2-2; D uncertain. The CDR3 loop spans 13 amino acids. V dropped 8 bases and J dropped 0 bases, with 7 bases sitting between them. Per germline, CDR1 MDHEN and CDR2 SYDVKM. CDR3 sequence reads: CASVGSNTGELFF. CDR3 in DNA: TGTGCCAGCGTAGGATCGAACACCGGGGAGCTGTTTTTT.

J is TRBJ2-7 and V is TRBV24-1; D is possibly TRBD2 (5 bases). CDR3 length equals 13 residues. Germline values: CDR1 KGHDR, CDR2 SFDVKD. Trimming cost V 5 bases and J 2 bases, with 9 bases left between them. DNA of the CDR3: TGTGCCACCAGTGCCGGGGTTACCTACGAGCAGTACTTC. Translating it yields CATSAGVTYEQYF.

J is TRBJ2-1 and V is TRBV7-2, with no clear D. Germline lookup yields CDR1 SGHTA and CDR2 FQGNSA. V lost 1 base and J lost 5, with 9 bases in between. The CDR3 consists of 14 residues. CDR3: CASSLGARNNEQFF. The CDR3 nucleotides read TGTGCCAGCAGCTTAGGGGCAAGAAACAATGAGCAGTTCTTC.

The J gene is TRBJ2-7, the V gene TRBV2; 8 nucleotides align to TRBD2. The CDR3 is 14 residues long. CDR1 and CDR2 (germline): SNHLY, FYNNEI. V lost 6 bases and J lost 2; bases outside the gene matches: 6. As DNA, the CDR3 is TGTGCCAGCAGCACGACTAGCGAGCCCTACGAGCAGTACTTC. Translated: CASSTTSEPYEQYF.